The 20 T cell receptor beta chains below come from one sample, sequenced in a study of T cell changes during pregnancy in multiple sclerosis. The repertoire was sequenced with immunoSEQ multiplex PCR; TCRdb's copy has only in-frame clones and lacks some. The sample consists of tens of thousands of clones, roughly 90% of them appearing once. This specimen was CD4+ T cells from peripheral blood mononuclear cells, taken after pregnancy. Receptors originate from a female donor with multiple sclerosis, enrolled in a pregnancy study.

This chain links TRBV18 with TRBJ1-5, with D maybe TRBD1 (5 bases). Germline-derived CDR1 and CDR2 are KGHSH and LQKENI. The CDR3 covers 16 residues. The ends were cut back, 2 bases at V and 6 bases at J, with 17 bases in the middle. In nucleotides, the CDR3 is TGTGCCAGCTCACCATCAACCGGGGGAATCAGTCAGCCCCAGCATTTT. The encoded protein is CASSPSTGGISQPQHF.

CDR3 sequence reads: CASSVTGEDSPLHF. The CDR3 nucleotides read TGTGCCAGTAGTGTGACAGGGGAAGATTCACCCCTCCACTTT. The chain combines TRBV19 with TRBJ1-6, with 8 positions matching TRBD1. Germline values: CDR1 LNHDA, CDR2 SQIVND (reference sequence). V was clipped by 5 bases and J by 8 bases; unmatched bases: 5. This CDR3 is 14 amino acids long.

V and J are TRBV5-6 and TRBJ1-2; D is unresolved. The CDR3 covers 15 residues. Germline V gives CDR1 SGHDT, CDR2 YYEEEE. The ends were cut back, 0 bases at V and 4 bases at J, with 13 bases in the middle. As DNA, the CDR3 is TGTGCCAGCAGCTTGGTCAACAGAGTAGGCTATGGCTACACCTTC. Translating gives CASSLVNRVGYGYTF.

The rearrangement links TRBV7-2 to TRBJ1-2; no clear D gene. The V gene lost 0 bases and the J gene lost 0 bases, with 8 bases spanning the gap. The CDR3 has 15 amino acids. Germline V gene lookup returns CDR1 SGHTA and CDR2 FQGNSA. CDR3 protein: CASSLAPGSNYGYTF. The CDR3 nucleotides are TGTGCCAGCAGCTTAGCTCCGGGGTCTAACTATGGCTACACCTTC.

This chain uses TRBV5-1 with TRBJ2-2; 9 bases are shared with TRBD1. V dropped 0 bases and J dropped 3; count of bases not matched to a gene: 0. Germline assignment: CDR1 SGHRS and CDR2 YFSETQ. The CDR3 spans 15 residues. The CDR3 reads CASSLGDRDTGELFF. The CDR3, as DNA: TGCGCCAGCAGCTTGGGGGACAGGGACACCGGGGAGCTGTTTTTT.

This chain links TRBV7-9 with TRBJ1-2; tentative D call: TRBD1 (6 bases). There are 14 residues in the CDR3. V gave up 1 base and J gave up 3 bases, with 9 bases separating them. Per the germline V gene, CDR1 is SEHNR and CDR2 is FQNEAQ (reference sequence). CDR3 coding DNA: TGTGCCAGCAGCTTAGAGGGGGGGGACTATGGCTACACCTTC. This translates into CASSLEGGDYGYTF.

The chain carries TRBV19 and TRBJ2-7; 8 bases align to TRBD2. The CDR3 contains 15 residues. The germline V gene encodes CDR1 LNHDA and CDR2 SQIVND (reference sequence). V was clipped by 6 bases and J by 2 bases; unmatched bases: 9. This CDR3 is CASRYQAGGPYEQYF. The CDR3 DNA sequence: TGTGCCAGTAGATACCAGGCGGGGGGCCCCTACGAGCAGTACTTC.

The genes are TRBV7-2 and TRBJ1-5; D is possibly TRBD1 (5 bases). There are 16 residues in the CDR3. CDR1 SGHTA and CDR2 FQGNSA come from the germline V gene. V lost 2 bases and J 4 bases, leaving 15 bases between the germline ends. CDR3 sequence reads: CASSLNAGPVNQPQHF. CDR3 nucleotide sequence: TGTGCCAGCAGCTTAAACGCAGGGCCCGTGAATCAGCCCCAGCATTTT.

The DNA of the CDR3 is TGTGCCAGCAGCTCTGGGACAGGTACTTACGAGCAGTACTTC. Translated, it gives CASSSGTGTYEQYF. The gene calls are TRBV7-7 and TRBJ2-7; 8 positions match TRBD1. V lost 4 bases and J lost 4; bases outside the gene matches: 6. CDR3 size: 14 residues. Per the germline V gene, CDR1 is SSHAT and CDR2 is FNYEAQ (reference sequence).

The chain uses TRBV11-3 and TRBJ1-1, with D hard to call. V shed 4 bases and J shed 0 bases, with 9 bases lying between them. There are 14 residues in the CDR3. Germline CDR1 reads SGHNT; CDR2 reads YENEEA. The CDR3 coding sequence is TGTGCCAGCAGCTCCTCTCCTATGAACACTGAAGCTTTCTTT. It yields the protein CASSSSPMNTEAFF.

DNA of the CDR3: TGTGCCAGCAGTGAATCAGGGTCAGGACAGCCCCAGCATTTT. Translation: CASSESGSGQPQHF. This sequence joins TRBV2 and TRBJ1-5, with D possibly being TRBD1 (5 bases). The CDR3 runs to 14 residues. Germline lookup yields CDR1 SNHLY and CDR2 FYNNEI. Deletions cut 2 bases from V and 7 bases from J, with 12 bases between. Full variable domain (missing parts from reference TRBV2 and TRBJ1-5): EPEVTQTPSHQVTQMGQEVILRCVPISNHLYFYWYRQILGQKVEFLVSFYNNEISEKSEIFDDQFSVERPDGSNFTLKIRSTKLEDSAMYFCASSESGSGQPQHFGDGTRLSIL.

The V call is TRBV4-3, the J call TRBJ2-2, with D perhaps TRBD2 (6 bases). Germline V CDR1 and CDR2: LGHNA, YSLEER. V was shortened by 1 base and J by 8 bases, with 17 bases between the two germline ends. The CDR3 is made up of 16 amino acids. CDR3 nucleotide sequence: TGCGCCAGCAGCCAAGGTCCCGGTAGCGGTAGGGGGGAGCTGTTTTTT. Translating gives CASSQGPGSGRGELFF.

The gene calls are TRBV6-5 and TRBJ2-2, with 10 positions matching TRBD1. This CDR3 contains 15 residues. Trimming cost V 2 bases and J 6 bases; bases outside gene matches: 3. From germline, CDR1 is MNHEY and CDR2 SVGAGI. This chain's CDR3 is CASSYGTGVSGELFF. CDR3 bases: TGTGCCAGCAGTTACGGGACAGGGGTTTCCGGGGAGCTGTTTTTT.

This chain links TRBV28 with TRBJ1-5; D perhaps matches TRBD1 (6 bases). Germline loops: CDR1 MDHEN, CDR2 SYDVKM. The germline V and J ends were trimmed by 6 bases and 3 bases, with 15 bases remaining between them. The CDR3 covers 15 residues. The DNA of the CDR3 is TGTGCCAGCAGATTCTCAGGGGATCCCAATCAGCCCCAGCATTTT. Protein: CASRFSGDPNQPQHF.

V is TRBV4-2 and J is TRBJ1-4; 10 nucleotides agree with TRBD1. The CDR3 is made up of 18 amino acids. V shed 5 bases and J 8 bases; nucleotides not matched to a gene: 17. Germline assignment: CDR1 LGHNA and CDR2 YNFKEQ. CDR3 nucleotides: TGTGCCAGCAGCAAACGAACCGGGACAGGGGAAGCCGGGGAAAAACTGTTTTTT. Its protein is CASSKRTGTGEAGEKLFF.

V and J are TRBV7-8 and TRBJ2-7; the match to TRBD2 covers 14 bases. The CDR3 spans 16 residues. Germline loops: CDR1 SGHVS, CDR2 FQNEAQ. V shed 4 bases, J shed 7 bases, and the junction held 9 bases outside the gene matches. CDR3 DNA: TGTGCCAGCAGCTGGAGGACTAGCGGGGGGAATCGGGAGCAGTACTTC. This codes for CASSWRTSGGNREQYF.

The chain recombines TRBV5-4 with TRBJ2-2; 10 bases are shared with TRBD2. Losses at the gene ends were 4 bases for V and 0 bases for J; bases not matched to a gene: 6. CDR1 and CDR2 (germline): SGHNT, YYREEE (reference sequence). This CDR3 has 17 residues. CDR3 sequence: CASSLPGLAANTGELFF. CDR3 sequence (DNA): TGTGCCAGCAGCCTACCTGGACTAGCGGCGAACACCGGGGAGCTGTTTTTT.

V usage is TRBV18 and J usage is TRBJ2-7, with 9 nucleotides matching TRBD1. The CDR3 has 14 residues. Germline V gives CDR1 KGHSH, CDR2 LQKENI. V lost 6 bases and J lost 3; bases outside the gene matches: 6. CDR3 sequence (DNA): TGTGCCAGCTCCGCCGGGACAGGGCTCTACGAGCAGTACTTC. This sequence encodes CASSAGTGLYEQYF.

The rearrangement uses TRBV5-6 and TRBJ1-6, with 9 bases fitting TRBD1. Germline-derived CDR1 and CDR2 are SGHDT and YYEEEE. The CDR3 is 17 residues long. The junction had 11 bases not matched to a gene; V was cut back by 4 bases and J by 6 bases. The CDR3 DNA follows: TGTGCCAGCAGCCCCGGGACAGGGTTTCTTCCTAATTCACCCCTCCACTTT. It is translated as CASSPGTGFLPNSPLHF.

V usage is TRBV7-9 and J usage is TRBJ2-3; 10 bases map to TRBD1. J lost 2 bases, V lost 4 bases, and 6 bases had no gene match. CDR3 length equals 16 residues. The germline V gene encodes CDR1 SEHNR and CDR2 FQNEAQ (reference sequence). The CDR3 DNA follows: TGTGCCAGCAGCTCGTCGACAGGGGGCCCCACAGATACGCAGTATTTT. Its translation: CASSSSTGGPTDTQYF. The whole variable domain, remainder taken from reference TRBV7-9 and TRBJ2-3, is DTGVSQNPRHKITKRGQNVTFRCDPISEHNRLYWYRQTLGQGPEFLTYFQNEAQLEKSRLLSDRFSAERPKGSFSTLEIQRTEQGDSAMYLCASSSSTGGPTDTQYFGPGTRLTVL.